These 12 T cell receptor beta chains were all obtained from the same sample, sequenced in a study of cytomegalovirus exposure and HLA in healthy donors (dated by TCRdb to about 2017). Libraries came from the immunoSEQ multiplex PCR assay. For the multiplex PCR, a mixture combining 60 forward primers for TCR Vbeta segments and 13 reverse primers for TCR Jbeta segments was used. The table comes from immuneACCESS by way of TCRdb, which keeps in-frame sequences with V and J called. Part of the clones is missing from these tables; in studies checked, under half for an unresolved V gene and the rest for unknown reasons. This sample comprises approximately 100,000 clones, approximately 72% of them detected only once. The ten largest make up approximately 11% of the sample. The sequenced material came from PBMCs. The source is a man aged 18-30 years in good health and CMV-seropositive.

This clone showed up just a few times. V and J are TRBV5-1 and TRBJ2-5, with D perhaps matching TRBD1 (6 bases). The CDR3 sequence is 14 residues long. V gave up 2 bases and J gave up 7 bases, with 15 bases separating them. Per the germline V gene, CDR1 is SGHRS and CDR2 is YFSETQ. CDR3 protein: CASSLGTLDVTQYF. In nucleotides, the CDR3 is TGCGCCAGCAGCTTAGGGACACTTGACGTGACCCAGTACTTC.

V and J are TRBV29-1 and TRBJ2-5; TRBD2 matches 9 bases. CDR3 length: 13 residues. V shed 7 bases, J shed 5 bases, and the junction held 8 bases outside the gene matches. CDR1 and CDR2 from the germline V gene are SQVTM and ANQGSEA. This CDR3 is CSGAGGNEETQYF. In nucleotides, the CDR3 is TGCAGCGGAGCGGGGGGTAATGAGGAGACCCAGTACTTC.

The CDR3 spells CASSSGWGVTEAFF. The CDR3 coding sequence is TGCGCCAGCAGCTCGGGTTGGGGGGTCACTGAAGCTTTCTTT. The rearrangement joins TRBV5-1 to TRBJ1-1, with D maybe TRBD1 (5 bases). The germline CDR1 and CDR2 sequences are SGHRS and YFSETQ. The CDR3 runs 14 residues. V was cut by 3 bases and J by 4 bases, with 13 bases left in between.

This chain joins TRBV14 and TRBJ1-2; D is unclear. Germline CDR1 reads SGHDN; CDR2 reads FVKESK. The CDR3 totals 16 residues. V lost 3 bases and J lost 1, with 15 bases in between. CDR3 DNA: TGTGCCAGCAGCCACCAGGTGACGGCCTATAACTATGGCTACACCTTC. Protein: CASSHQVTAYNYGYTF. The full variable domain, in which reference TRBV14 and TRBJ1-2 provide the parts outside the CDR3, is EAGVTQFPSHSVIEKGQTVTLRCDPISGHDNLYWYRRVMGKEIKFLLHFVKESKQDESGMPNNRFLAERTGGTYSTLKVQPAELEDSGVYFCASSHQVTAYNYGYTFGSGTRLTVV.

This sequence joins TRBV4-1 and TRBJ1-5, with D perhaps matching TRBD1 (5 bases). Deletions cut 0 bases from V and 9 bases from J, with 9 bases between. CDR3 length: 13 residues. The V gene's germline CDR1 is MGHRA and CDR2 YSYEKL. The CDR3 reads CASSQESGGPQHF. The CDR3 coding sequence is TGCGCCAGCAGCCAAGAGAGCGGGGGGCCCCAGCATTTT.

This clone has only one observation. This chain links TRBV5-1 with TRBJ2-2; TRBD1 aligns across 7 bases. Germline V gene lookup returns CDR1 SGHRS and CDR2 YFSETQ. The CDR3 is 15 amino acids. V lost 4 bases and J lost 6; bases outside the gene matches: 9. The CDR3 bases are TGCGCCAGCAGCCCGGCTACCGACAGGGCCGGGGAGCTGTTTTTT. Its translation is CASSPATDRAGELFF.

This clone was observed once. The gene calls are TRBV28 and TRBJ2-4; D is possibly TRBD2 (5 bases). CDR3 length equals 14 residues. The germline CDR1 and CDR2 sequences are MDHEN and SYDVKM. The V end lost 3 bases, the J end lost 7 bases, and 13 bases lay between the germline ends. The CDR3 reads CASSFELEANIQYF. CDR3 sequence (DNA): TGTGCCAGCAGTTTTGAACTAGAGGCGAACATTCAGTACTTC.

The chain joins TRBV9 to TRBJ1-1, with 7 positions matching TRBD1. The CDR3 sequence is 17 residues long. V lost 3 bases and J lost 0; bases outside the gene matches: 11. Germline V gene sequence: CDR1 SGDLS, CDR2 YYNGEE. CDR3 in amino acids: CASSAYRAGGMNTEAFF. The DNA of the CDR3 is TGTGCCAGCAGCGCGTACAGGGCAGGGGGTATGAACACTGAAGCTTTCTTT.

V gene TRBV30 combines with J gene TRBJ1-6; possible D gene TRBD1, 5 bases. CDR1 GTSNPN and CDR2 SVGIG come from the germline V gene (reference sequence). V gave up 2 bases and J gave up 9 bases, with 14 bases separating them. The CDR3 is made up of 14 amino acids. The chain's CDR3 is CAWSSGDSSSPLHF. The DNA of the CDR3 is TGTGCCTGGAGTTCCGGGGACTCAAGTTCACCCCTCCACTTT. Full variable domain (remainder filled in from reference TRBV30 and TRBJ1-6): SQTIHQWPATLVQPVGSPLSLECTVEGTSNPNLYWYRQAAGRGLQLLFYSVGIGQISSEVPQNLSASRPQDRQFILSSKKLLLSDSGFYLCAWSSGDSSSPLHFGNGTRLTVT.

The chain uses TRBV5-4 and TRBJ2-2; D is unclear. The V gene lost 4 bases and the J gene lost 1 base, with 2 bases spanning the gap. CDR3 length: 12 residues. Germline values: CDR1 SGHNT, CDR2 YYREEE (reference sequence). CDR3 in DNA: TGTGCCAGCAGCCAGAACACCGGGGAGCTGTTTTTT. This codes for CASSQNTGELFF.

This chain links TRBV19 with TRBJ1-5, with 7 bases identical to TRBD1. The CDR3 has 16 residues. With 8 bases clipped from V and 3 bases from J, the junction kept 13 bases outside the gene matches. Germline V gene lookup returns CDR1 LNHDA and CDR2 SQIVND (reference sequence). CDR3 coding DNA: TGTGCCAGTCAAGCGCGGGTACAGGGGTTCAATCAGCCCCAGCATTTT. Translating gives CASQARVQGFNQPQHF.

This rearrangement joins TRBV29-1 to TRBJ1-2, with 7 bases fitting TRBD1. CDR1 is SQVTM, CDR2 ANQGSEA, per germline. The CDR3 is 12 amino acids. V lost 1 base to trimming and J lost 8 bases; unmatched junction nucleotides: 4. The CDR3 sequence: CSVEGQGWGYTF. CDR3 nucleotides: TGCAGCGTTGAAGGACAGGGCTGGGGCTACACCTTC.